The next 22 T cell receptor beta chains were all read from a single sample in a study of blood T cell repertoires in COVID-19. Method: immunoSEQ multiplex PCR; TCRdb's copy keeps in-frame clones and lacks some. Found here are 56,000 or so clones, under 90% of them singletons; the top ten hold about an eighth. The material sequenced was peripheral blood. The receptors shown here come from an elderly woman with acute or convalescent COVID-19.

The V gene is TRBV12-3 or TRBV12-4, the J gene TRBJ2-1, with no clear D. The CDR3 extends over 13 amino acids. Trimming took 7 bases from V and 2 from J, leaving 9 bases between them. CDR3 in DNA: TGTGCCAGCAAGCTTAGTCCCTACAATGAGCAGTTCTTC. Translation: CASKLSPYNEQFF.

This clone was detected once. V gene TRBV30 combines with J gene TRBJ1-2; 10 positions agree with TRBD1. Trimming took 4 bases from V and 13 from J; bases not matched to a gene: 9. The CDR3 spans 12 residues. CDR1 GTSNPN and CDR2 SVGIG come from the germline V gene (reference sequence). The CDR3 spells CAWKATGGAVTF. In DNA form, the CDR3 reads TGTGCCTGGAAAGCGACAGGGGGCGCGGTCACCTTC.

The chain has TRBV18 and TRBJ1-6; 7 bases are a match to TRBD1. CDR1 is KGHSH, CDR2 LQKENI, per germline. The CDR3 covers 13 residues. V was clipped by 3 bases and J by 8 bases; unmatched bases: 1. CDR3 sequence (DNA): TGTGCCAGCTCACCTACAGGGGATTCACCCCTCCACTTT. Amino acids: CASSPTGDSPLHF.

The CDR3: CASSLAYTGELFF. In DNA form, the CDR3 reads TGTGCCAGCAGCTTAGCATACACCGGGGAGCTGTTTTTT. The V and J genes are TRBV5-6 and TRBJ2-2; D is unresolved. The CDR3 runs to 13 residues. Germline loops: CDR1 SGHDT, CDR2 YYEEEE. Trimming pared 2 bases from V and 3 bases from J, leaving 5 bases between.

The J gene is TRBJ1-1, the V gene TRBV5-4, with 7 bases fitting TRBD1. CDR1 and CDR2 (germline): SGHNT, YYREEE (reference sequence). The CDR3 contains 14 residues. V lost 5 bases, J lost 3 bases, and 7 bases stayed unmatched. This CDR3 reads CASRPRGRDTEAFF. The DNA for the CDR3 is TGTGCCAGCAGACCAAGGGGGCGCGACACTGAAGCTTTCTTT.

This clone was seen a handful of times. The chain has TRBV6-1 and TRBJ1-2; D perhaps matches TRBD1 (6 bases). The CDR3 contains 13 residues. CDR1 is MNHNS and CDR2 is SASEGT in the germline V gene. V was shortened by 3 bases and J by 3 bases, with 8 bases between the two germline ends. As DNA, the CDR3 is TGTGCCAGCAGTGAGGCAGGGGACTATGGCTACACCTTC. It translates to CASSEAGDYGYTF.

The chain couples TRBV6-2 or TRBV6-3 to TRBJ1-2, with 9 bases matching TRBD1. CDR1 is MNHEY and CDR2 is SVGEGT in the germline V gene. V dropped 6 bases and J dropped 9; count of bases not matched to a gene: 11. This CDR3 contains 14 residues. The CDR3 sequence is CASRPQGTGSSYTF. The CDR3 coding sequence is TGTGCCAGCAGACCTCAGGGGACAGGGTCAAGCTACACCTTC.

The chain has TRBV6-5 and TRBJ2-7; TRBD1 is a possible D gene (6 bases). Germline-derived CDR1 and CDR2 are MNHEY and SVGAGI. V lost 6 bases to trimming and J lost 2 bases, with 17 bases between them. This CDR3 comprises 15 residues. The CDR3 DNA is TGTGCCAGCAGGAGAGAGGGCAGGGGAACCTACGAGCAGTACTTC. This translates into CASRREGRGTYEQYF.

The rearrangement links TRBV5-5 to TRBJ1-4; unclear D gene. The germline V gene has CDR1 SGHKS and CDR2 YYEKEE (reference sequence). Trimming took off 4 bases at V and 8 bases at J, with 9 bases between the two ends. The CDR3 totals 12 residues. The CDR3 spells CASSPQQEKLFF. For the CDR3, the DNA is TGTGCCAGCAGCCCTCAACAAGAAAAACTGTTTTTT.

The chain carries TRBV12-3 or TRBV12-4 and TRBJ1-4, with D possibly being TRBD1 (5 bases). CDR3 length: 13 residues. V was trimmed by 6 bases and J by 11 bases, leaving 16 bases between them. The CDR3 nucleotides are TGTGCCAGCAGCCCGGGACTCCATCGGAAACTGTTTTTT. Protein sequence: CASSPGLHRKLFF.

The rearrangement links TRBV19 to TRBJ1-5, with a weak D call TRBD1 (6 bases). The CDR3 has 16 residues. In germline, CDR1 is LNHDA, CDR2 SQIVND (reference sequence). With 4 bases removed from V and 9 bases from J, the gap between germline ends came to 22 bases. CDR3 residues: CASSNRDARSNLPQHF. As DNA, the CDR3 is TGTGCCAGTAGTAACAGGGACGCACGGTCTAATTTGCCCCAGCATTTT.

V gene TRBV5-4 combines with J gene TRBJ1-2, with D possibly being TRBD1 (5 bases). Germline assignment: CDR1 SGHNT and CDR2 YYREEE (reference sequence). Trimming pared 2 bases from V and 4 bases from J, leaving 12 bases between. CDR3 size: 14 residues. Here the CDR3 DNA reads TGTGCCAGCAGCTTAGGCAGGGAGGGCTATGGCTACACCTTC. This codes for CASSLGREGYGYTF.

The chain uses TRBV7-3 and TRBJ2-5; D is perhaps TRBD1 (6 bases). Germline V gene data show CDR1 as SGHTA and CDR2 as FQGTGA. The CDR3 runs 14 residues. Trimming removed 2 bases at V and 5 bases at J, with 12 bases between. The CDR3 nucleotides are TGTGCCAGCAGCTTAGGTCCAGGGGTGGAGACCCAGTACTTC. It encodes CASSLGPGVETQYF.

The chain carries TRBV27 and TRBJ1-2, with 7 bases fitting TRBD1. The CDR3 is 13 residues long. Germline V gene sequence: CDR1 MNHEY, CDR2 SMNVEV (reference sequence). The trim removed 4 bases at V and 4 bases at J, leaving 3 bases unmatched. CDR3 coding DNA: TGTGCCAGCAGTTCACAGGGGACCTATGGCTACACCTTC. This translates into CASSSQGTYGYTF.

V usage is TRBV6-1 and J usage is TRBJ2-2, with a possible D match to TRBD2 (6 bases). The ends were cut back, 4 bases at V and 3 bases at J, with 15 bases in the middle. Germline V gives CDR1 MNHNS, CDR2 SASEGT. CDR3 length: 16 residues. CDR3 bases: TGTGCCAGCAGTGTGGGAAAACTAGCCGACACCGGGGAGCTGTTTTTT. Protein product: CASSVGKLADTGELFF.

This chain uses TRBV6-5 with TRBJ2-3; D not resolved. The CDR3 has 11 amino acids. Germline V gives CDR1 MNHEY, CDR2 SVGAGI. V lost 5 bases, J lost 5 bases, and 5 bases lay in between. DNA of the CDR3: TGTGCCAGCAGTCGGGTAGATACGCAGTATTTT. Translation gives CASSRVDTQYF.

This clone occurred once. J is TRBJ1-4 and V is TRBV9; TRBD1 agrees at 11 bases. Germline assignment: CDR1 SGDLS and CDR2 YYNGEE. J gave up 8 bases and V 2 bases, and 2 bases lay outside the gene matches. The CDR3 covers 14 residues. In DNA, the CDR3 is TGTGCCAGCAGCGTGGACAGGGGGCCCGAAAAACTGTTTTTT. This sequence encodes CASSVDRGPEKLFF. Drawing the rest from reference TRBV9 and TRBJ1-4, the complete variable domain is DSGVTQTPKHLITATGQRVTLRCSPRSGDLSVYWYQQSLDQGLQFLIQYYNGEERAKGNILERFSAQQFPDLHSELNLSSLELGDSALYFCASSVDRGPEKLFFGSGTQLSVL.

The V and J genes are TRBV3-1 (or the pseudogene TRBV3-2) and TRBJ2-7; D not certain. The V end lost 4 bases, the J end lost 3 bases, and 10 bases lay between the germline ends. The germline V gene has CDR1 LGHDT and CDR2 YNNKEL (reference sequence). CDR3 length: 13 residues. The CDR3 coding sequence is TGTGCCAGCAGCCCGCGGAGTGTCTACGAGCAGTACTTC. Its protein product is CASSPRSVYEQYF.

The rearrangement links TRBV4-1 to TRBJ2-7; TRBD1 matches at 7 bases. This CDR3 region has 16 residues. V shed 1 base, J shed 2 bases, and the junction held 8 bases outside the gene matches. Per germline, CDR1 MGHRA and CDR2 YSYEKL. The CDR3 coding sequence is TGCGCCAGCAGCCAAGGATCCGGACAGGCTACCTACGAGCAGTACTTC. It specifies CASSQGSGQATYEQYF.

The CDR3 is CASSHIPGQGGYGYTF. In nucleotides, the CDR3 is TGTGCCAGCAGCCACATACCGGGACAGGGAGGCTATGGCTACACCTTC. This chain links TRBV3-1 (or the pseudogene TRBV3-2) with TRBJ1-2; the match to TRBD1 covers 9 bases. The junction had 9 bases not matched to a gene; V was cut back by 3 bases and J by 4 bases. Per germline, CDR1 LGHDT and CDR2 YNNKEL (reference sequence). The CDR3 runs 16 residues.

The chain carries TRBV5-6 and TRBJ1-4; TRBD1 might be the D (5 bases). CDR1 and CDR2 (germline): SGHDT, YYEEEE. CDR3 length: 16 residues. Trimming took off 1 base at V and 7 bases at J, with 17 bases between the two ends. The CDR3 spells CASSLLSGRGAEKLFF. The CDR3 coding sequence is TGTGCCAGCAGCTTGTTATCCGGGAGAGGGGCTGAAAAACTGTTTTTT.

The chain uses TRBV11-2 and TRBJ1-1; unclear D gene. CDR1 is SGHAT, CDR2 FQNNGV, per germline. This CDR3 has 16 residues. V lost 4 bases and J lost 0, with 15 bases in between. CDR3 DNA sequence: TGTGCCAGCAGCTCTTGGGCAGGCGAAATGAACACTGAAGCTTTCTTT. Its translation is CASSSWAGEMNTEAFF.